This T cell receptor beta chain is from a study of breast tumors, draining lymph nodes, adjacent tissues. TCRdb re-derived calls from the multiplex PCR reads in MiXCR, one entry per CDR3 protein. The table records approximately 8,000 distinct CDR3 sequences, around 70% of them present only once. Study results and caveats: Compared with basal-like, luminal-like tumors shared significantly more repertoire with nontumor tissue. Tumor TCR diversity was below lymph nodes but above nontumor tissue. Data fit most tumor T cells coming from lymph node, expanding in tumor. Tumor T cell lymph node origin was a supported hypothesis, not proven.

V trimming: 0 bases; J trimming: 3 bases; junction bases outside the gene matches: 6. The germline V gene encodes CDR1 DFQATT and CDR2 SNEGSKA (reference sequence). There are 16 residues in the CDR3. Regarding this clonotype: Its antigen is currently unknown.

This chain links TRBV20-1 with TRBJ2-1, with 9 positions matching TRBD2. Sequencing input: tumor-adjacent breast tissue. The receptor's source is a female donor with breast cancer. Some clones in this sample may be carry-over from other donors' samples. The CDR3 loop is CSAREIRGGVYNEQFF. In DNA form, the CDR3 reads TGCAGTGCTAGAGAGATTCGCGGGGGGGTCTACAATGAGCAGTTCTTC.